Listed below are T cell receptor beta chains from one sample, sequenced in a study of cytomegalovirus exposure and HLA in healthy donors. The protocol was immunoSEQ multiplex PCR, while the TCRdb copy is restricted to in-frame clones and leaves out a portion. The profile shows 90,000 to 130,000 clones, around three quarters of them singletons. Source material: PBMCs. The receptors here all came from a young woman in good health and CMV-seropositive. CDR3s leave out the opening cysteine and the closing phenylalanine or tryptophan.

J | V | CDR3
TRBJ2-1 | TRBV6-1 | ASNRGGRANEQF
TRBJ1-1 | TRBV29-1 | SFSYGMNTEAF
TRBJ1-2 | TRBV4-1 | ASSQTYGYT
TRBJ2-1 | TRBV15 | ATSSGRGSYNEQF
TRBJ2-1 | TRBV29-1 | SVPGQGEVKQF
TRBJ1-1 | TRBV4-2 | DSSQDLGQIMNTEAF
TRBJ2-7 | TRBV6-1 | ASPGTRKAD
TRBJ2-3 | TRBV5-1 | ASSLAGTSGRALRADTQY
TRBJ1-5 | TRBV7-9 | SSSRDSLNQPQH
TRBJ2-1 | TRBV6-5 | ASSYRLAGKVEQF
TRBJ1-5 | TRBV5-1 | ASSLTQNQPQH
TRBJ2-6 | TRBV7-9 | ASSLAYSGANVLT
NA | TRBV5-1 | ASSAATSVSSYEQY
NA | TRBV5-1 | ASSLSGISYEQY
TRBJ2-7 | TRBV27 | ASSRQGSNDEQY
TRBJ2-7 | TRBV7-2 | ASTRRAGLGEQY
TRBJ1-2 | TRBV5-5 | ASSAGVGYGYT
TRBJ1-4 | TRBV19 | ASSRGQSATNEKLF
TRBJ2-5 | TRBV5-1 | ASSPGHDSGNQETQY
TRBJ2-7 | TRBV5-6 | ASSFTDRRTYEQY
TRBJ1-1 | TRBV5-1 | ASSLGTGGTEAF
TRBJ1-1 | TRBV29-1 | SVEDVLGAVVNTEAF